This TCR beta chain was documented in a study of cytomegalovirus exposure and HLA in healthy donors. Findings and limits, study-wide: TCR beta sequences reportedly predicted most subjects' HLA-A and HLA-B alleles accurately.

Looked up from germline, CDR1 is SGHTA and CDR2 is FQGNSA. The CDR3 is made up of 13 amino acids. V gave up 5 bases and J gave up 10 bases, with 16 bases separating them. On this clone: Antigen: not known.

Both 60 Vbeta primers and 13 Jbeta primers went into the PCR. The repertoire was sequenced with immunoSEQ multiplex PCR; TCRdb's copy has only in-frame clones and lacks some. The sample holds 150,000 or so clones. This chain connects TRBV7-2 to TRBJ2-3, with D possibly being TRBD1 (5 bases). The clonotype was recovered from a woman under 30 in good health and CMV-seronegative. The material sequenced was PBMCs. This CDR3 reads CASSTQDQQPQYF. The CDR3 region has the DNA TGTGCCAGCAGCACACAGGACCAACAACCGCAGTATTTT.